These 21 T cell receptor beta chains share one sample of origin, sequenced in a study of Ad26.COV2.S vaccination and SARS-CoV-2 variants. Treatment indicated: approximately 18 received Ad26.COV2.S at low or high dose, single or two shots; about 5 received placebo; per-sample allocation not given. Each sample was drawn 63 days after the first injection (of vaccine or placebo). Some clones are missing from TCRdb's copy, which holds only in-frame ones; the method was immunoSEQ multiplex PCR. The repertoire holds some 390,000 clones, with about nine tenths as singletons. Sequencing used peripheral blood, obtained in a trial of Ad26.COV2.S vaccine versus placebo. The receptors here all came from a person between 18 and 65 years old who received the Ad26.COV2.S COVID-19 vaccine or a placebo.

The chain carries TRBV30 and TRBJ1-1; 9 bases align to TRBD1. The CDR3 is 14 residues long. CDR1 and CDR2 from the germline V gene are GTSNPN and SVGIG (reference sequence). The trim removed 0 bases at V and 10 bases at J, leaving 9 bases unmatched. CDR3 sequence (DNA): TGTGCCTGGAGTGTACTGGACAGGGGCCCGAGAGCTTTCTTT. Amino acid sequence: CAWSVLDRGPRAFF.

In this sample, this clone turned up once. The chain combines TRBV7-9 with TRBJ1-1; TRBD1 aligns across 8 bases. CDR1 SEHNR and CDR2 FQNEAQ come from the germline V gene (reference sequence). Germline trimming cut 1 base from V and 0 bases from J; bases unmatched to any gene: 7. This CDR3 is 17 amino acids long. The CDR3 DNA sequence: TGTGCCAGCAGCTTAGGATCAGGGGGCATTATGAACACTGAAGCTTTCTTT. It yields the protein CASSLGSGGIMNTEAFF.

The chain has TRBV30 and TRBJ1-1, with D perhaps matching TRBD1 (5 bases). This CDR3 spans 14 amino acids. Germline assignment: CDR1 GTSNPN and CDR2 SVGIG (reference sequence). V lost 3 bases and J 2 bases, leaving 13 bases between the germline ends. The DNA of the CDR3 is TGTGCCTGGAGGGCAGGGCGATTTAACACTGAAGCTTTCTTT. Translated: CAWRAGRFNTEAFF.

This chain connects TRBV4-3 to TRBJ2-7; possible D gene TRBD1, 6 bases. This CDR3 is built from 14 residues. The germline gives CDR1 LGHNA, CDR2 YSLEER. Deletions cut 2 bases from V and 3 bases from J, with 11 bases between. The CDR3, as DNA: TGCGCCAGCAGCCAACCTAGGACAGTCTACGAGCAGTACTTC. Amino acids: CASSQPRTVYEQYF.

The chain uses TRBV28 and TRBJ1-6; D possibly corresponds to TRBD1 (5 bases). CDR1 is MDHEN and CDR2 is SYDVKM in the germline V gene. Trimming took 5 bases from V and 7 from J, leaving 12 bases between them. The CDR3 totals 14 residues. In DNA form, the CDR3 reads TGTGCCAGCAGTCTTTTATACAGGAATTCACCCCTCCACTTT. Translating gives CASSLLYRNSPLHF.

The chain combines TRBV6-5 with TRBJ1-4; 7 bases map to TRBD1. J gave up 5 bases and V 8 bases, and 8 bases lay outside the gene matches. Germline loops: CDR1 MNHEY, CDR2 SVGAGI. The CDR3 has 14 amino acids. The CDR3 DNA sequence: TGTGCCAGCGGTAGACAGGGAACGAATGAAAAACTGTTTTTT. Translation gives CASGRQGTNEKLFF.

This chain connects TRBV27 to TRBJ1-2, with D unresolved. The length of the CDR3 is 18 residues. Trimming stripped 5 bases from V and 3 bases from J, with 25 bases between. Looked up from germline, CDR1 is MNHEY and CDR2 is SMNVEV (reference sequence). In DNA form, the CDR3 reads TGTGCCAGCAGTCCGACACGTGAGGGCTCCGACTTCCACTATGGCTACACCTTC. Protein: CASSPTREGSDFHYGYTF.

V usage is TRBV7-2 and J usage is TRBJ1-5; no firm D call. With 1 base removed from V and 4 bases from J, the gap between germline ends came to 8 bases. Germline V gives CDR1 SGHTA, CDR2 FQGNSA. This CDR3 comprises 14 residues. Written as DNA, the CDR3 is TGTGCCAGCAGCTTAGTAGGCGTTAATCAGCCCCAGCATTTT. This codes for CASSLVGVNQPQHF.

The chain combines TRBV27 with TRBJ2-7, with 10 bases fitting TRBD1. Per the germline V gene, CDR1 is MNHEY and CDR2 is SMNVEV (reference sequence). Trimming removed 5 bases from V and 5 bases from J; junction bases left unmatched: 12. The CDR3 has 16 amino acids. DNA for the CDR3: TGTGCCAGCAGTCCCTTGACCGGGACAGGGGTCGACGAGCAGTACTTC. This codes for CASSPLTGTGVDEQYF.

V gene TRBV4-2 combines with J gene TRBJ2-7, with D possibly being TRBD2 (5 bases). V lost 2 bases and J 7 bases, leaving 15 bases between the germline ends. The germline V gene encodes CDR1 LGHNA and CDR2 YNFKEQ. The CDR3 contains 14 residues. The CDR3 DNA follows: TGTGCCAGCAGCCAACGAGCGGAGCCACGAGAGCAGTACTTC. Residues: CASSQRAEPREQYF.

This clone was found once. This chain joins TRBV6-5 and TRBJ1-2; 8 bases align to TRBD1. Germline loops: CDR1 MNHEY, CDR2 SVGAGI. The CDR3 contains 14 residues. Trimming cost V 7 bases and J 2 bases; bases outside gene matches: 6. CDR3 residues: CASTQGQGNYGYTF. The CDR3 DNA sequence: TGTGCCAGCACACAAGGACAGGGAAACTATGGCTACACCTTC.

The sample holds one count of this clone. This sequence joins TRBV28 and TRBJ2-7; tentative D call: TRBD2 (5 bases). Germline V gives CDR1 MDHEN, CDR2 SYDVKM. The CDR3 is made up of 15 amino acids. Trimming removed 5 bases at V and 3 bases at J, with 17 bases between. As DNA, the CDR3 is TGTGCCAGCAGTCCTGCTGGACTCTCTGGCTACGAGCAGTACTTC. It yields the protein CASSPAGLSGYEQYF. Full variable domain (remainder filled in from reference TRBV28 and TRBJ2-7): DVKVTQSSRYLVKRTGEKVFLECVQDMDHENMFWYRQDPGLGLRLIYFSYDVKMKEKGDIPEGYSVSREKKERFSLILESASTNQTSMYLCASSPAGLSGYEQYFGPGTRLTVT.

This clone was detected only once. The rearrangement joins TRBV7-6 to TRBJ2-1; D is unresolved. The germline V gene has CDR1 SGHVS and CDR2 FNYEAQ. V gave up 4 bases and J gave up 3 bases, with 4 bases separating them. The CDR3 totals 12 residues. The CDR3 sequence is CASSWDYNEQFF. CDR3 bases: TGTGCCAGCAGCTGGGACTACAATGAGCAGTTCTTC.

The gene calls are TRBV2 and TRBJ1-4, with 9 nucleotides matching TRBD1. CDR1 is SNHLY, CDR2 FYNNEI, per germline. The trim removed 7 bases at V and 5 bases at J, leaving 8 bases unmatched. CDR3 length: 15 amino acids. This CDR3 is CASNAWTGANEKLFF. CDR3 coding DNA: TGTGCCAGCAACGCTTGGACAGGGGCAAATGAAAAACTGTTTTTT. Full variable domain (missing parts from reference TRBV2 and TRBJ1-4): EPEVTQTPSHQVTQMGQEVILRCVPISNHLYFYWYRQILGQKVEFLVSFYNNEISEKSEIFDDQFSVERPDGSNFTLKIRSTKLEDSAMYFCASNAWTGANEKLFFGSGTQLSVL.

About this clone: Different DNA sequences within this sample yield the same CDR3. The chain joins TRBV30 to TRBJ1-4; D is unresolved. Trimming left V 0 bases short and J 8 bases short, with 7 bases between. From germline, CDR1 is GTSNPN and CDR2 SVGIG (reference sequence). The CDR3 sequence is 12 residues long. In DNA form, the CDR3 reads TGTGCCTGGAGTGTGGGTAACGAAAAACTGTTTTTT. Its translation is CAWSVGNEKLFF.

The chain uses TRBV4-2 and TRBJ2-1; D is perhaps TRBD2 (6 bases). V lost 4 bases and J 10 bases, leaving 17 bases between the germline ends. CDR3 length: 14 amino acids. The germline V gene encodes CDR1 LGHNA and CDR2 YNFKEQ. CDR3: CASSPLGGTVEQFF. In DNA form, the CDR3 reads TGTGCCAGCAGCCCACTAGGCGGGACCGTCGAGCAGTTCTTC.

The chain uses TRBV24-1 and TRBJ2-1; 8 bases fit TRBD2. Germline CDR1 reads KGHDR; CDR2 reads SFDVKD. The CDR3 length is 13 residues. V dropped 2 bases and J dropped 12; count of bases not matched to a gene: 5. The CDR3 DNA reads as TGTGCCACCAGTGATTCACTAGCGGCAGGGCAGTTCTTC. As protein: CATSDSLAAGQFF.

The V gene is TRBV7-2, the J gene TRBJ2-7; D gene uncertain. This CDR3 has 13 amino acids. Trimming removed 6 bases from V and 7 bases from J, with 16 bases in between. Looked up from germline, CDR1 is SGHTA and CDR2 is FQGNSA. CDR3 residues: CASSTEWLGEQYF. The DNA for the CDR3 is TGTGCCAGCAGTACCGAGTGGCTTGGTGAGCAGTACTTC. Filled out from reference TRBV7-2 and TRBJ2-7, the complete variable domain reads GAGVSQSPSNKVTEKGKDVELRCDPISGHTALYWYRQSLGQGLEFLIYFQGNSAPDKSGLPSDRFSAERTGGSVSTLTIQRTQQEDSAVYLCASSTEWLGEQYFGPGTRLTVT.

This chain connects TRBV9 to TRBJ1-1; a possible D gene is TRBD1 (5 bases). Germline CDR1 reads SGDLS; CDR2 reads YYNGEE. V shed 3 bases and J shed 5 bases, with 11 bases lying between them. CDR3 length equals 13 residues. The CDR3 DNA is TGTGCCAGCAGCGAGGGGCCGAGGACTGAAGCTTTCTTT. Amino acid sequence: CASSEGPRTEAFF.

This clone was seen more than once but under ten times. The V call is TRBV28, the J call TRBJ2-7; 11 bases align to TRBD1. The CDR3 is 15 residues long. Germline CDR1 is MDHEN and CDR2 is SYDVKM. V lost 6 bases, J lost 4 bases, and 8 bases stayed unmatched. Here the CDR3 DNA reads TGTGCCAGCAGCCTGGGACAGGGGGTGGGTTACGAGCAGTACTTC. Protein product: CASSLGQGVGYEQYF.

J is TRBJ1-1 and V is TRBV5-6; D may be TRBD1 (6 bases). The CDR3 covers 15 residues. The V gene lost 4 bases and the J gene lost 2 bases, with 15 bases spanning the gap. The germline V gene has CDR1 SGHDT and CDR2 YYEEEE. The DNA of the CDR3 is TGTGCCAGCAGCAAACGTACAGGGACCAACACTGAAGCTTTCTTT. This codes for CASSKRTGTNTEAFF. The full variable domain, its missing parts supplied by reference TRBV5-6 and TRBJ1-1, is DAGVTQSPTHLIKTRGQQVTLRCSPKSGHDTVSWYQQALGQGPQFIFQYYEEEERQRGNFPDRFSGHQFPNYSSELNVNALLLGDSALYLCASSKRTGTNTEAFFGQGTRLTVV.